Listed below are T cell receptor beta chains from one sample, sequenced in a study of blood T cell repertoires in COVID-19. Only in-frame clones appear in the TCRdb table, and some are missing; sequencing was by immunoSEQ multiplex PCR. The sample lists roughly 180,000 clones; about 80% were seen once. The specimen was PBMCs or T cells enriched from blood (not recorded which). These receptors were obtained from a man between 60 and 70 years old who had been exposed to COVID-19. CDR3s include the opening cysteine and the closing phenylalanine or tryptophan. The D gene is left open where the match is weak. Size tells how often a clone was seen (once, few, many) or the class of an expanded clone, and some rows leave it out.

size,D,V,J,DNA,CDR3
-,TRBD1,TRBV3-1/TRBV3-2,TRBJ1-2,TGTGCCAGCAGCCGAACGACAGGGGGCGAGAGTGGCTACACCTTC,CASSRTTGGESGYTF
-,-,TRBV19,TRBJ2-4,TGTGCCAGCGTCTCGGCCAAAAACATTCAGTACTTC,CASVSAKNIQYF
many,-,TRBV2,TRBJ2-1,TGTGCCAGCAGTGAATTTTTGGGACTCAACCTCAATGAGCAGTTCTTC,CASSEFLGLNLNEQFF
-,-,TRBV7-2,TRBJ2-3,TGTGCCAGCAGCCTGGGGGGGGGCGAGGAAGATACGCAGTATTTT,CASSLGGGEEDTQYF
-,-,TRBV7-6,TRBJ1-3,TGTGCCAGCAGCTTGGCCCTCGGAAACACCATATATTTT,CASSLALGNTIYF
-,-,TRBV19,TRBJ1-5,TGTGCCAGTAGTATTGGGACTTACCAGCCCCAGCATTTT,CASSIGTYQPQHF
-,TRBD1,TRBV11-2,TRBJ1-2,TGTGCCAGCACTCAGGGGGCCCACTCTAACTATGGCTACACCTTC,CASTQGAHSNYGYTF
-,-,TRBV19,TRBJ2-7,TGTGCCAGTAGTTCCAGGACTACTCTGCGGGAGCAGTACTTC,CASSSRTTLREQYF
-,-,TRBV12-3/TRBV12-4,TRBJ2-7,TGTGCCAGCAGTTTACCCACGGGCGAGCAGTACTTC,CASSLPTGEQYF
once,TRBD1,TRBV24-1,TRBJ1-2,TGTGCCACCAGTGATCCGGGACAGGGAAGTTTGCATGGCTACACCTTC,CATSDPGQGSLHGYTF
-,-,TRBV5-1,TRBJ2-3,TGCGCCAGCAGCTTGGACGGCAGGGCAGATACGCAGTATTTT,CASSLDGRADTQYF
-,TRBD2,TRBV5-1,TRBJ2-1,TGCGCCAGCAGCGTCATGACTAGCGGGGATACCAATGAGCAGTTCTTC,CASSVMTSGDTNEQFF
-,TRBD2,TRBV3-1/TRBV3-2,TRBJ2-7,TGTGCCAGCAGAGCAGCGGGGGCCTACGAGCAGTACTTC,CASRAAGAYEQYF
-,TRBD2,TRBV28,TRBJ2-7,TGTGCCAGCACCCCACTAGCGGGGGACTACGAGCAGTACTTC,CASTPLAGDYEQYF
few,TRBD1,TRBV5-4,TRBJ2-5,TGTGCCAGCAGCTGGACAGGGGGGCGTGAGACCCAGTACTTC,CASSWTGGRETQYF
few,TRBD1,TRBV24-1,TRBJ1-1,TGTGCCACCAGTGACGGGGACAGACGGAACACTGAAGCTTTCTTT,CATSDGDRRNTEAFF
-,TRBD1,TRBV29-1,TRBJ1-1,TGCAGCGTCGAGGGTAGGGACAGCGAAGCTTTCTTT,CSVEGRDSEAFF
-,-,TRBV5-4,TRBJ2-2,TGTGCCAGCAGCTTCCAGGGATCCGTCGCCGGGGAGCTGTTTTTT,CASSFQGSVAGELFF
-,TRBD1,TRBV6-6,TRBJ1-3,TGTGCCAGCAGTTACTCCGCCAGGGGGGTGACAAACACCATATATTTT,CASSYSARGVTNTIYF
-,TRBD2,TRBV30,TRBJ2-3,TGTGCCTGGAGTGTAGCGACTAGCGGGGGGGGGACGCAGTATTTT,CAWSVATSGGGTQYF
-,TRBD1,TRBV10-3,TRBJ2-1,TGTGCCATCACCGGGGGGACAGGGATCAATGAGCAGTTCTTC,CAITGGTGINEQFF
-,-,TRBV7-9,TRBJ2-7,TGTGCCAGCAGCTCCGGTGGATTCGGGGTCTCCTACGAGCAGTACTTC,CASSSGGFGVSYEQYF
-,-,TRBV7-2,TRBJ2-5,TGTGCCAGCAGCTTAGACACCCGACAGCAAGAGACCCAGTACTTC,CASSLDTRQQETQYF
-,-,TRBV27,TRBJ1-1,TGTGCCAGCAGTTTACAGGGGAAGTTTGGGACTGAAGCTTTCTTT,CASSLQGKFGTEAFF
-,-,TRBV9,TRBJ1-2,TGTGCCAGCGGGGGCAGGGTTGGCTACACCTTC,CASGGRVGYTF
-,-,TRBV19,TRBJ2-3,TGTGCCAGTAGGAGGAACACAGATACGCAGTATTTT,CASRRNTDTQYF
-,-,TRBV30,TRBJ1-1,TGTGCCTGGAGTTTGGGGACTGGCCCTGAAGCTTTCTTT,CAWSLGTGPEAFF
-,-,TRBV5-4,TRBJ2-7,TGTGCCAGCAGCTCCGCCGGAATATCAGGCCGGTACGAGCAGTACTTC,CASSSAGISGRYEQYF
few,TRBD2,TRBV30,TRBJ2-7,TGTGCCTGGAGTGCAAGACTAGCGTCCTCCTACGAGCAGTACTTC,CAWSARLASSYEQYF
once,TRBD1,TRBV19,TRBJ2-5,TGTGCCAGCAGGACAGGGGGTAGAGAGACCCAGTACTTC,CASRTGGRETQYF
few,-,TRBV6-4,TRBJ2-2,TGTGCCAGCAGTGACTCTAGCACCGGGGAGCTGTTTTTT,CASSDSSTGELFF
-,-,TRBV5-8,TRBJ2-7,TGTGCCAGCAGCCCGGTCTTCTCCTACGAGCAGTACTTC,CASSPVFSYEQYF
-,-,TRBV19,TRBJ1-3,TGTGCCAGTAGTATGGAGAGCTCTGGAAACACCATATATTTT,CASSMESSGNTIYF
-,-,TRBV19,TRBJ1-2,TGTGCCAGTAGTAGGACGGGGGACTATGGCTACACCTTC,CASSRTGDYGYTF
-,TRBD1,TRBV5-4,TRBJ1-2,TGTGCCAGCAGCCTCGACAGGGTTGAGGGCTACACCTTC,CASSLDRVEGYTF
few,-,TRBV6-6,TRBJ2-2,TGTGCCAGCTTGTCCGGGATCCCGAACACCGGGGAGCTGTTTTTT,CASLSGIPNTGELFF
-,-,TRBV19,TRBJ1-5,TGTGCCAGTAGTCAAGCCAGGGGTAGTAATCAGCCCCAGCATTTT,CASSQARGSNQPQHF
-,TRBD1,TRBV29-1,TRBJ2-6,TGCAGCGTTGAAGAGACAGGGACCGGGGCCAACGTCCTGACTTTC,CSVEETGTGANVLTF
once,-,TRBV6-5,TRBJ2-6,TGTGCCAGCAGTTACTCGTATGGGGCCAACGTCCTGACTTTC,CASSYSYGANVLTF
many,-,TRBV18,TRBJ2-5,TGTGCCAGCTCACCGGGCCAGTTCAGCCGGCTGGAGACCCAGTACTTC,CASSPGQFSRLETQYF
-,-,TRBV6-2/TRBV6-3,TRBJ2-7,TGTGCCAGCAGTTACAAAGGCAGGGGACCTTCCTACGAGCAGTACTTC,CASSYKGRGPSYEQYF
-,-,TRBV4-3,TRBJ2-2,TGCGCCAGCAGCCAGTCGAGGGAATACGGGGAGCTGTTTTTT,CASSQSREYGELFF
-,-,TRBV14,TRBJ2-2,TGTGCCAGCAGCCAAGTCAGGGCGTACGGGGAGCTGTTTTTT,CASSQVRAYGELFF
-,-,TRBV7-8,TRBJ2-3,TGTGCCAGCAGCCCACCTCGACTTCTCCGCACAGATACGCAGTATTTT,CASSPPRLLRTDTQYF
-,-,TRBV9,TRBJ2-5,TGTGCCAGCAGCGCCCGGGGGGCGGGAGAAGAGACCCAGTACTTC,CASSARGAGEETQYF
once,TRBD1,TRBV28,TRBJ1-2,TGTGCCAGCATACAGGGGAACTATGGCTACACCTTC,CASIQGNYGYTF
few,TRBD2,TRBV7-2,TRBJ2-7,TGTGCCAGCAGAGCGGGGTCCTACGAGCAGTACTTC,CASRAGSYEQYF
few,-,TRBV14,TRBJ2-3,TGTGCCAGCAGCCGGGGGGGCGGGAGAAGCACAGATACGCAGTATTTT,CASSRGGGRSTDTQYF
-,-,TRBV9,TRBJ2-7,TGTGCCAGCAGCCCAGGACTGATTACCTACGAGCAGTACTTC,CASSPGLITYEQYF
-,-,TRBV18,TRBJ2-5,TGTGCCAGCTCACCACTGACAGATCAAGAGACCCAGTACTTC,CASSPLTDQETQYF
-,TRBD2,TRBV19,TRBJ2-1,TGTGCCAGTAGTATAGGGCCGGGACTAGTGGTACATGAGCAGTTCTTC,CASSIGPGLVVHEQFF